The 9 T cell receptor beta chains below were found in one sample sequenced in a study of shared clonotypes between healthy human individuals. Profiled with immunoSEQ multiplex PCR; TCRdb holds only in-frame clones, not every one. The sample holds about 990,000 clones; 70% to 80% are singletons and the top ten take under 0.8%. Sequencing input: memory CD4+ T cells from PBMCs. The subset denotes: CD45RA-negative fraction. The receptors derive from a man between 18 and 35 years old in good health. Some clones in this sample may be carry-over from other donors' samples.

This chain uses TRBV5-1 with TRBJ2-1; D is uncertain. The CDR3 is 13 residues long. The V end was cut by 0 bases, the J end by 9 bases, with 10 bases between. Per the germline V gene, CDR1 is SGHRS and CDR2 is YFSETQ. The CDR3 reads CASSLATEAEQFF. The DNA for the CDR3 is TGCGCCAGCAGCTTGGCCACCGAGGCTGAGCAGTTCTTC.

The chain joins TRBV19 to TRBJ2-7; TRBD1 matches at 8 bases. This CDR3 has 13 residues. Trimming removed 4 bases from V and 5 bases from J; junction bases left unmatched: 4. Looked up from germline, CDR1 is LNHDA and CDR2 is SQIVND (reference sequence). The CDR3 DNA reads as TGTGCCAGTAGTACCGACAGGGGAAACGAGCAGTACTTC. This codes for CASSTDRGNEQYF.

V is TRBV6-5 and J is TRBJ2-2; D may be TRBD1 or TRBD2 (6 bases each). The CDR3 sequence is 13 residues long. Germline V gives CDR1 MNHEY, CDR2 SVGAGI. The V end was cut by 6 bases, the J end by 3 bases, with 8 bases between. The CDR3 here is CASRRGDTGELFF. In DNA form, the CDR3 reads TGTGCCAGCAGGAGGGGGGACACCGGGGAGCTGTTTTTT.

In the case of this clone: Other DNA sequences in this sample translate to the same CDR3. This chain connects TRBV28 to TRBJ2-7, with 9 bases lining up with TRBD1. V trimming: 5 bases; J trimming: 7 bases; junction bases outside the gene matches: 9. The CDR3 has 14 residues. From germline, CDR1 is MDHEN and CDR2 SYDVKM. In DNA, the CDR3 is TGTGCCAGCAGTCCCCCCGGACAGGGGAGGGAGCAGTACTTC. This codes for CASSPPGQGREQYF. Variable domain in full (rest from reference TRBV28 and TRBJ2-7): DVKVTQSSRYLVKRTGEKVFLECVQDMDHENMFWYRQDPGLGLRLIYFSYDVKMKEKGDIPEGYSVSREKKERFSLILESASTNQTSMYLCASSPPGQGREQYFGPGTRLTVT.

The DNA of the CDR3 is TGTGCCAGCCATAGGGGGAGCGCTGGGGCCAACGTCCTGACTTTC. Protein product: CASHRGSAGANVLTF. The chain is built from TRBV2 and TRBJ2-6; maybe TRBD1 (6 bases). This CDR3 has 15 amino acids. Germline values: CDR1 SNHLY, CDR2 FYNNEI. Trimming cost V 8 bases and J 2 bases, with 13 bases left between them.

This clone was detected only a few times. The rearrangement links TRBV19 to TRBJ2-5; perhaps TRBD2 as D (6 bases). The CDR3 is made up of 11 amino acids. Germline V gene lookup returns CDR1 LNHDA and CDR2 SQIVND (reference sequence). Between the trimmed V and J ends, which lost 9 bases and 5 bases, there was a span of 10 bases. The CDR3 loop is CASSRGETQYF. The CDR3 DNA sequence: TGTGCCAGCTCCCGGGGGGAGACCCAGTACTTC.

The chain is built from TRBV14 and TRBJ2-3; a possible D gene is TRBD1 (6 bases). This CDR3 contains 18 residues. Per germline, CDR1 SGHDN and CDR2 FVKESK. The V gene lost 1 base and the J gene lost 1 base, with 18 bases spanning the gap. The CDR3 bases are TGTGCCAGCAGCCAAGGCCTTAACAGGGTACGGGGCACAGATACGCAGTATTTT. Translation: CASSQGLNRVRGTDTQYF.

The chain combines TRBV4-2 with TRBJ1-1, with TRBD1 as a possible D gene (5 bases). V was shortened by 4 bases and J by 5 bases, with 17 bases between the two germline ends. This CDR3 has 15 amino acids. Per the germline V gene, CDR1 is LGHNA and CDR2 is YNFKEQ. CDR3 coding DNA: TGTGCCAGCAGCCCAGTGGGGGTTGAGAGGACTGAAGCTTTCTTT. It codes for CASSPVGVERTEAFF.

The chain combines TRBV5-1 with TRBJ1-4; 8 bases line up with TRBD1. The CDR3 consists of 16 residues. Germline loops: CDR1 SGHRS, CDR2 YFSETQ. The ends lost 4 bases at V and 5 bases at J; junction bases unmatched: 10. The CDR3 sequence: CASSLLGTGNNEKLFF. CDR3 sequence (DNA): TGCGCCAGCAGCCTTTTGGGGACAGGAAACAATGAAAAACTGTTTTTT.